Shown below are 24 T cell receptor beta chains from a single sample sequenced in a study of blood T cell repertoires in COVID-19. The repertoire was sequenced with immunoSEQ multiplex PCR; TCRdb's copy has only in-frame clones and lacks some. The sample lists 150,000 to 200,000 clones, under 90% seen once, with around 19% in the top ten. The sample taken for sequencing was peripheral blood. Source of these receptors: an elderly woman with acute or convalescent COVID-19.

This clone has only one observation. CDR3 loop: CASSLGTGGPAYEQYF. The DNA of the CDR3 is TGTGCCAGCAGCTTAGGGACAGGGGGCCCTGCTTACGAGCAGTACTTC. The genes are TRBV11-2 and TRBJ2-7, with 11 nucleotides matching TRBD1. Germline CDR1 reads SGHAT; CDR2 reads FQNNGV. Trimming cost V 1 base and J 4 bases; bases outside gene matches: 6. CDR3 size: 16 residues.

V is TRBV3-1 (or the pseudogene TRBV3-2) and J is TRBJ2-3; the D is unclear. Germline-derived CDR1 and CDR2 are LGHDT and YNNKEL (reference sequence). The ends were cut back, 1 base at V and 0 bases at J, with 8 bases in the middle. CDR3 length: 15 residues. CDR3 residues: CASSQVITSTDTQYF. As DNA, the CDR3 is TGTGCCAGCAGCCAAGTGATCACTAGCACAGATACGCAGTATTTT.

The chain recombines TRBV28 with TRBJ2-2; TRBD2 matches at 7 bases. This CDR3 is built from 17 residues. The V gene's germline CDR1 is MDHEN and CDR2 SYDVKM. The ends lost 3 bases at V and 0 bases at J; junction bases unmatched: 7. The CDR3 sequence: CASSFTASGANTGELFF. The CDR3 DNA reads as TGTGCCAGCAGTTTTACGGCTAGCGGAGCGAACACCGGGGAGCTGTTTTTT. Variable domain in full (rest from reference TRBV28 and TRBJ2-2): DVKVTQSSRYLVKRTGEKVFLECVQDMDHENMFWYRQDPGLGLRLIYFSYDVKMKEKGDIPEGYSVSREKKERFSLILESASTNQTSMYLCASSFTASGANTGELFFGEGSRLTVL.

V is TRBV30 and J is TRBJ1-1, with D possibly being TRBD1 (5 bases). The CDR3 runs to 16 residues. Germline V gene lookup returns CDR1 GTSNPN and CDR2 SVGIG (reference sequence). V lost 6 bases and J 0 bases, leaving 20 bases between the germline ends. Written as DNA, the CDR3 is TGTGCCTGCCCCACGCGTACGGACATAGTGAACACTGAAGCTTTCTTT. Translation gives CACPTRTDIVNTEAFF.

V gene TRBV6-5 combines with J gene TRBJ2-7; 7 bases are a match to TRBD1. Germline V lookup: CDR1 MNHEY, CDR2 SVGAGI. The CDR3 runs to 15 residues. The J segment lost 1 base and the V segment lost 3 bases, leaving 6 bases of the junction unmatched. The CDR3 DNA is TGTGCCAGCAGTTATAGAGGGGGCTGGTCCTACGAGCAGTACTTC. Encoded protein: CASSYRGGWSYEQYF.

The rearrangement uses TRBV2 and TRBJ1-3; D is unresolved. This CDR3 is 13 amino acids long. Germline CDR1 reads SNHLY; CDR2 reads FYNNEI. Trimming removed 6 bases from V and 1 base from J, with 7 bases in between. DNA of the CDR3: TGTGCCAGCAGGAGTGAATCTGGAAACACCATATATTTT. Residues: CASRSESGNTIYF.

V and J are TRBV28 and TRBJ2-7, with 8 bases aligning to TRBD1. The CDR3 runs to 12 residues. The germline V gene encodes CDR1 MDHEN and CDR2 SYDVKM. J lost 6 bases, V lost 2 bases, and 0 bases had no gene match. CDR3 loop: CASSLGQGEQYF. The CDR3 region has the DNA TGTGCCAGCAGTTTAGGACAGGGCGAGCAGTACTTC.

V gene TRBV6-2 or TRBV6-3 combines with J gene TRBJ1-3; D remains unclear. The V end lost 4 bases, the J end lost 2 bases, and 18 bases lay between the germline ends. The germline gives CDR1 MNHEY, CDR2 SVGEGT. The CDR3 runs to 17 residues. In DNA, the CDR3 is TGTGCCAGCAGTTCTAGTGGCAGCCAAGAGACTGGAAACACCATATATTTT. It translates to CASSSSGSQETGNTIYF.

In regard to this clone: One end of the junction does not line up with germline, which may come from a read error. The chain uses TRBV7-7 and TRBJ2-5; 7 bases are a match to TRBD1. The CDR3 has 13 amino acids. In germline, CDR1 is SSHAT, CDR2 FNYEAQ (reference sequence). CDR3 sequence (DNA): TGTGCTAGCAGTCCCGACAGGGAAGGGACCCAGTACTTC. Protein product: CASSPDREGTQYF.

This clone is a singleton in its sample. The V and J genes are TRBV18 and TRBJ1-5; D is unresolved. V was cut by 0 bases and J by 9 bases, with 9 bases left in between. Germline values: CDR1 KGHSH, CDR2 LQKENI. The CDR3 is made up of 13 amino acids. CDR3 sequence: CASSPPGYRPQHF. The CDR3 bases are TGTGCCAGCTCACCACCCGGGTATCGGCCCCAGCATTTT. Filled out from reference TRBV18 and TRBJ1-5, the complete variable domain reads NAGVMQNPRHLVRRRGQEARLRCSPMKGHSHVYWYRQLPEEGLKFMVYLQKENIIDESGMPKERFSAEFPKEGPSILRIQQVVRGDSAAYFCASSPPGYRPQHFGDGTRLSIL.

This clone was observed once. The chain employs TRBV19 and TRBJ2-1; D is possibly TRBD1 (5 bases). Trimming shortened V by 2 bases and J by 3 bases, and 11 bases separated the two germline ends. Germline V gene data show CDR1 as LNHDA and CDR2 as SQIVND (reference sequence). The CDR3 is 15 amino acids. Written as DNA, the CDR3 is TGTGCCAGTAGTATACAGGGCCATAGCTACAATGAGCAGTTCTTC. It translates to CASSIQGHSYNEQFF.

The CDR3 DNA sequence: TGTGCCAGCAGCTTGGACGGGGACATCTGGGAGACCCAGTACTTC. Translation gives CASSLDGDIWETQYF. The chain combines TRBV7-9 with TRBJ2-5, with D perhaps TRBD1 (6 bases). In germline, CDR1 is SEHNR, CDR2 FQNEAQ (reference sequence). The CDR3 consists of 15 residues. Trimming removed 3 bases at V and 5 bases at J, with 16 bases between.

This sequence joins TRBV19 and TRBJ2-3; 9 bases line up with TRBD1. V shed 3 bases, J shed 1 base, and the junction held 11 bases outside the gene matches. The CDR3 length is 18 residues. Germline lookup yields CDR1 LNHDA and CDR2 SQIVND (reference sequence). The CDR3 DNA is TGTGCCAGTAGTATGGCAATGGACAGGGGCTTTGGCACAGATACGCAGTATTTT. Its protein is CASSMAMDRGFGTDTQYF.

The chain carries TRBV19 and TRBJ2-3, with D perhaps TRBD2 (6 bases). This CDR3 spans 15 amino acids. V was clipped by 2 bases and J by 0 bases, with 9 bases between them. Germline lookup yields CDR1 LNHDA and CDR2 SQIVND (reference sequence). Written as DNA, the CDR3 is TGTGCCAGTAGTATAATTAGCGGAAGCACAGATACGCAGTATTTT. It specifies CASSIISGSTDTQYF.

The chain combines TRBV5-6 with TRBJ1-2, with D possibly matching TRBD1 (6 bases). V was pared by 0 bases and J by 12 bases, with 18 bases between. The CDR3 loop spans 14 amino acids. Germline values: CDR1 SGHDT, CDR2 YYEEEE. The CDR3: CASSLDPGVPGDTF. CDR3 in DNA: TGTGCCAGCAGCTTGGATCCAGGGGTCCCCGGAGACACCTTC.

The chain uses TRBV6-1 and TRBJ2-1; D unclear. This CDR3 region has 14 residues. CDR1 is MNHNS, CDR2 SASEGT, per germline. V dropped 1 base and J dropped 15 bases, with 19 bases sitting between them. The CDR3 region has the DNA TGTGCCAGCAGTGAAGTTCTCCCAGCGAATCCCCCGTTCTTC. This codes for CASSEVLPANPPFF.

V and J are TRBV3-1 (or the pseudogene TRBV3-2) and TRBJ2-1; TRBD1 is a possible D gene (6 bases). This CDR3 contains 17 residues. Trimming removed 1 base from V and 9 bases from J, with 22 bases in between. CDR1 LGHDT and CDR2 YNNKEL come from the germline V gene (reference sequence). CDR3 protein: CASSQVLQGILLGEQFF. CDR3 bases: TGTGCCAGCAGCCAAGTATTACAGGGAATATTACTCGGTGAGCAGTTCTTC.

The sample holds a few counts of this clone. V and J are TRBV28 and TRBJ1-2; weak D call: TRBD1 (6 bases). V dropped 3 bases and J dropped 4 bases, with 21 bases sitting between them. In germline, CDR1 is MDHEN, CDR2 SYDVKM. The CDR3 sequence is 17 residues long. The CDR3 region is CASSFSTLWTALYGYTF. CDR3 coding DNA: TGTGCCAGCAGTTTCTCAACCCTCTGGACAGCCCTCTATGGCTACACCTTC.

This clone appeared a single time. The chain recombines TRBV27 with TRBJ2-5; 9 bases are shared with TRBD1. Germline CDR1 and CDR2: MNHEY and SMNVEV (reference sequence). Trimming at V came to 6 bases and at J to 4 bases, leaving 6 bases not matched to a gene. The CDR3 loop spans 14 amino acids. This chain's CDR3 is CASSRRDRVETQYF. The CDR3 DNA reads as TGTGCCAGCAGCCGCCGGGACAGGGTAGAGACCCAGTACTTC.

The chain employs TRBV6-5 and TRBJ1-1, with 8 bases matching TRBD1. V was clipped by 5 bases and J by 8 bases; unmatched bases: 10. This CDR3 has 14 residues. Germline-derived CDR1 and CDR2 are MNHEY and SVGAGI. The CDR3 loop is CASSPPGGTSEAFF. The CDR3 DNA reads as TGTGCCAGCAGTCCCCCAGGGGGCACTAGCGAAGCTTTCTTT.

V gene TRBV6-2 or TRBV6-3 combines with J gene TRBJ2-3; 9 nucleotides match TRBD1. CDR3 length: 15 residues. The V gene end was trimmed by 5 bases and the J gene end by 4 bases; junction bases not matched to a gene: 7. Germline V lookup: CDR1 MNHEY, CDR2 SVGEGT. The CDR3 nucleotides are TGTGCCAGCAGTACCCGGGACAGGGAGGCAGATACGCAGTATTTT. This encodes CASSTRDREADTQYF.

This clone was detected only a few times. The chain combines TRBV18 with TRBJ1-4; perhaps TRBD1 as D (6 bases). The CDR3 sequence is 14 residues long. In germline, CDR1 is KGHSH, CDR2 LQKENI. The ends were cut back, 5 bases at V and 7 bases at J, with 14 bases in the middle. CDR3: CASSIRGAREKLFF. The CDR3 bases are TGTGCCAGCTCAATCCGGGGGGCGCGTGAAAAACTGTTTTTT.

The chain couples TRBV19 to TRBJ1-1, with 10 bases lining up with TRBD1. V dropped 4 bases and J dropped 2; count of bases not matched to a gene: 1. The V gene's germline CDR1 is LNHDA and CDR2 SQIVND (reference sequence). This CDR3 comprises 14 residues. In DNA, the CDR3 is TGTGCCAGTAGTAGGGACAGGGGAAACACTGAAGCTTTCTTT. It translates to CASSRDRGNTEAFF.

The gene calls are TRBV5-1 and TRBJ2-7, with 7 bases identical to TRBD2. J was trimmed by 6 bases and V by 0 bases; bases with no gene match: 9. The CDR3 sequence is 15 residues long. Per germline, CDR1 SGHRS and CDR2 YFSETQ. As DNA, the CDR3 is TGCGCCAGCAGCTTGGGGGGCGGGAGATCGAGCGAGCAGTACTTC. Its protein product is CASSLGGGRSSEQYF.